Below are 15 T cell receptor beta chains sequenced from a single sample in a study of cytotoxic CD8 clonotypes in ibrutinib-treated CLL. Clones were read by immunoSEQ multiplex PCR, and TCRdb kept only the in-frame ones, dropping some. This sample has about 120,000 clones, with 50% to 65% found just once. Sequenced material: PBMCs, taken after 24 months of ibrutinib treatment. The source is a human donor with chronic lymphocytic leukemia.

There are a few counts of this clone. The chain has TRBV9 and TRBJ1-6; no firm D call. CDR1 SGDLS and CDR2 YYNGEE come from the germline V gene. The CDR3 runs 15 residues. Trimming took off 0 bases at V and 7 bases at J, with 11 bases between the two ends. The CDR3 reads CASSVDSGANSPLHF. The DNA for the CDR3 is TGTGCCAGCAGCGTAGATTCCGGTGCCAATTCACCCCTCCACTTT.

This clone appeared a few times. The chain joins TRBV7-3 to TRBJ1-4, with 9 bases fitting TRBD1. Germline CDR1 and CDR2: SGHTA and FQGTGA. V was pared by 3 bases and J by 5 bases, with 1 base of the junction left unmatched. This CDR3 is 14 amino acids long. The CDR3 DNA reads TGTGCCAGCAGCTTTGGGACAGGGAATGAAAAACTGTTTTTT. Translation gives CASSFGTGNEKLFF.

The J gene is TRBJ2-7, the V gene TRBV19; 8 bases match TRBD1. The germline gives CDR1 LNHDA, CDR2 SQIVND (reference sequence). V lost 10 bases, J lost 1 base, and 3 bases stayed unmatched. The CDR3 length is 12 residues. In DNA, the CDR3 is TGTGCCACGCGGGACAGGTCCTACGAGCAGTACTTC. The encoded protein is CATRDRSYEQYF. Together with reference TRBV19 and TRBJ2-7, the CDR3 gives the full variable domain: DGGITQSPKYLFRKEGQNVTLSCEQNLNHDAMYWYRQDPGQGLRLIYYSQIVNDFQKGDIAEGYSVSREKKESFPLTVTSAQKNPTAFYLCATRDRSYEQYFGPGTRLTVT.

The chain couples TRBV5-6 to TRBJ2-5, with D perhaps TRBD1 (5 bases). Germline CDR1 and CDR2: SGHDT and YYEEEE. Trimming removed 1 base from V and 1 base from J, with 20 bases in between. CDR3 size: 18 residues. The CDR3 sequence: CASSLPKGQGALQETQYF. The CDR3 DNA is TGTGCCAGCAGCTTGCCCAAGGGGCAGGGCGCCCTCCAAGAGACCCAGTACTTC. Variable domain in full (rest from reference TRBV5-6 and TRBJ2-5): DAGVTQSPTHLIKTRGQQVTLRCSPKSGHDTVSWYQQALGQGPQFIFQYYEEEERQRGNFPDRFSGHQFPNYSSELNVNALLLGDSALYLCASSLPKGQGALQETQYFGPGTRLLVL.

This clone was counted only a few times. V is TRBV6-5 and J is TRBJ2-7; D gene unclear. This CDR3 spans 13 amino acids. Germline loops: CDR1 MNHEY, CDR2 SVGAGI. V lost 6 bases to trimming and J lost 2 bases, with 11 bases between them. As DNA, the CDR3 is TGTGCCAGCAGGGATGGCGGCCCCTACGAGCAGTACTTC. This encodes CASRDGGPYEQYF.

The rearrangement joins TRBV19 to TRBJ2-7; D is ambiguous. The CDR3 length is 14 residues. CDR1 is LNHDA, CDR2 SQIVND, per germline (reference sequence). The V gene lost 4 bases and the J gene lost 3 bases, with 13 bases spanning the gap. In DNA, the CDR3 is TGTGCCAGTAGTACCTCCTTACGACACTACGAGCAGTACTTC. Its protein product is CASSTSLRHYEQYF.

The CDR3 coding sequence is TGTGCCACCCGCACCCCCTCCTACGAGCAGTACTTC. Translating gives CATRTPSYEQYF. V is TRBV6-6 and J is TRBJ2-7; D is undetermined. The CDR3 runs to 12 residues. Trimming cost V 10 bases and J 0 bases, with 10 bases left between them. Germline values: CDR1 MNHNY, CDR2 SVGAGI (reference sequence).

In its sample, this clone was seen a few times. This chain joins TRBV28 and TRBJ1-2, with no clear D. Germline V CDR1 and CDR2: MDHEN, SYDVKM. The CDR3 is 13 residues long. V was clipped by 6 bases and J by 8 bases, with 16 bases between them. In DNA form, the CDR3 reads TGTGCCAGCAGGGGTCAGGTTGGAGGAGGCTACACCTTC. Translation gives CASRGQVGGGYTF.

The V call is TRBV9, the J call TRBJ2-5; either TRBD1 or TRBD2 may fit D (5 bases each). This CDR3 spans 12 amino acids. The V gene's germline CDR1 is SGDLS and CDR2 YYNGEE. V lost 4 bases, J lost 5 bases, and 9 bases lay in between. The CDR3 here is CASSLWGETQYF. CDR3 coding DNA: TGTGCCAGCAGCTTGTGGGGGGAGACCCAGTACTTC. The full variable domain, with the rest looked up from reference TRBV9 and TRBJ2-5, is DSGVTQTPKHLITATGQRVTLRCSPRSGDLSVYWYQQSLDQGLQFLIQYYNGEERAKGNILERFSAQQFPDLHSELNLSSLELGDSALYFCASSLWGETQYFGPGTRLLVL.

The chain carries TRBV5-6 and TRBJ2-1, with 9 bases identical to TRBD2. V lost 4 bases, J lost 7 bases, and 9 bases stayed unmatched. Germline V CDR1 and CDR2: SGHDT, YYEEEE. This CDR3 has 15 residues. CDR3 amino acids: CASSVSVAGANEQFF. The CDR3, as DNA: TGTGCCAGCAGCGTAAGTGTAGCGGGGGCGAATGAGCAGTTCTTC.

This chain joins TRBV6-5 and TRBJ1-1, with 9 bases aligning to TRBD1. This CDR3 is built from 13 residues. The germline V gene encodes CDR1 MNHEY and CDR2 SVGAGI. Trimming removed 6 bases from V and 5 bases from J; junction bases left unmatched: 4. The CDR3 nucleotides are TGTGCCAGCAGCTTAGGACAGGGGACTGAAGCTTTCTTT. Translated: CASSLGQGTEAFF.

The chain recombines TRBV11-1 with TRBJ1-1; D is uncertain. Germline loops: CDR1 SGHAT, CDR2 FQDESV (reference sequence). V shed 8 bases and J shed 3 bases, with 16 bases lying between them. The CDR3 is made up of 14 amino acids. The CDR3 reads CASQARVRDTEAFF. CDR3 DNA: TGTGCCAGCCAAGCAAGGGTCCGGGACACTGAAGCTTTCTTT.

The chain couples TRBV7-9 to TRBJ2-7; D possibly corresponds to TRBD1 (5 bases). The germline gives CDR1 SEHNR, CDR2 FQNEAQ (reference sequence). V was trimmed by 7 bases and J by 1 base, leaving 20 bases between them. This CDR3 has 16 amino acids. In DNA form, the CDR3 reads TGTGCCAGCACCCTACTCCCAGGGCCTGGATCCTACGAGCAGTACTTC. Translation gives CASTLLPGPGSYEQYF.

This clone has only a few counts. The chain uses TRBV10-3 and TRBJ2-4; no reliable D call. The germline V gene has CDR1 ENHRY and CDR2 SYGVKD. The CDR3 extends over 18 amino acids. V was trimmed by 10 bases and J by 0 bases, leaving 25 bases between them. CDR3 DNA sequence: TGTGCCAGGGGTACAGCCACCCCTGAGCGATTAGCCAAAAACATTCAGTACTTC. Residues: CARGTATPERLAKNIQYF.

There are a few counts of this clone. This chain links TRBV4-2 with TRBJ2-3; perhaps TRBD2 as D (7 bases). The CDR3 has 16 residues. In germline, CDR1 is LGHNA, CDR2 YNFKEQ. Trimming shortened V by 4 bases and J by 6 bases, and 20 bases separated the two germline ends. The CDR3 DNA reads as TGTGCCAGCAGCCGCGGAGGCGGGGGCCCCGTGGATACGCAGTATTTT. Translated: CASSRGGGGPVDTQYF.